One and the same sample provided the 25 T cell receptor beta chains below, sequenced in a study of blood T cells in healthy people across ages. The second PCR ran about 6 to 11 cycles with a sample-barcoded 5' primer and J-beta primers. A single record per CDR3 protein comes from TCRdb applying MiXCR to the 5' RACE reads. The sample comprises some 1.5 million distinct CDR3 sequences, roughly 43% of which are singletons, and over 3.5% rests with the top ten. Specimen: blood. Receptors were obtained from a woman under 30 in good health.

This clonotype was found a few times. CDR3 sequence (DNA): TGCAGCGTTGAAGCGGCAGGGGAGTTTACAGATACGCAGTATTTT. Translation: CSVEAAGEFTDTQYF. The chain employs TRBV29-1 and TRBJ2-3; weak D call: TRBD1 (6 bases). Germline values: CDR1 SQVTM, CDR2 ANQGSEA. CDR3 length: 15 amino acids. V lost 1 base and J lost 3, with 14 bases in between.

This clonotype was detected ten times or more. The J gene is TRBJ1-2, the V gene TRBV6-2 or TRBV6-3; D is unclear. CDR1 is MNHEY, CDR2 SVGEGT, per germline. V lost 4 bases, J lost 3 bases, and 9 bases lay in between. The CDR3 length is 13 residues. The CDR3 coding sequence is TGTGCCAGCAGTTTCGCTACCCACTATGGCTACACCTTC. It specifies CASSFATHYGYTF.

Only a few counts were recorded for this clonotype. The chain links TRBV20-1 to TRBJ2-7; D is undetermined. Germline values: CDR1 DFQATT, CDR2 SNEGSKA (reference sequence). Trimming took off 5 bases at V and 1 base at J, with 9 bases between the two ends. The CDR3 has 12 amino acids. The CDR3 nucleotides are TGCAGTGCTCCCCACCGGTCCTACGAGCAGTACTTC. Its translation: CSAPHRSYEQYF.

V and J are TRBV3-1 and TRBJ2-4, with D perhaps TRBD1 (7 bases). The DNA matches TRBJ2-5 better at its end, which makes the J call doubtful. The CDR3 extends over 14 amino acids. From germline, CDR1 is LGHDT and CDR2 YNNKEL (reference sequence). The CDR3 DNA reads as TGTGCCAGCAGCCAAGTTCAGGGGGGCGAGACCCAGTACTTC. It encodes CASSQVQGGETQYF.

Only one count was recorded for this clonotype. This chain joins TRBV7-2 and TRBJ2-4, with 11 nucleotides matching TRBD2. TRBJ2-7 explains the end of the DNA better; the J call may be wrong. CDR1 and CDR2 (germline): SGHTA, FQGNSA. This CDR3 contains 16 residues. The CDR3 DNA follows: TGTGCCAGCAGCTTCAGGACTAGCGGGCTTGGGAACGAGCAGTACTTC. Amino acids: CASSFRTSGLGNEQYF.

The rearrangement uses TRBV24-1 and TRBJ1-5, with TRBD1 matching over 9 bases. In germline, CDR1 is KGHDR, CDR2 SFDVKD. With V trimmed by 7 bases and J by 2 bases, 5 bases remained unmatched. The CDR3 is 15 amino acids. The CDR3 region has the DNA TGTGCCACCAGGACAGGGGGTGTAGGCAATCAGCCCCAGCATTTT. This encodes CATRTGGVGNQPQHF.

The chain carries TRBV6-1 and TRBJ2-1; 10 nucleotides agree with TRBD1. After removal of 6 bases from V and 0 bases from J, the junction contained 8 bases not matched to a gene. Germline V gene sequence: CDR1 MNHNS, CDR2 SASEGT. The length of the CDR3 is 17 residues. CDR3 bases: TGTGCCAGCAGAACGGGACAGGGGCTTAGCTCCTACAATGAGCAGTTCTTC. Translated, it gives CASRTGQGLSSYNEQFF.

This clonotype was observed a handful of times. This sequence joins TRBV20-1 and TRBJ1-6; 8 bases fit TRBD1. J lost 5 bases, V lost 5 bases, and 8 bases had no gene match. The V gene's germline CDR1 is DFQATT and CDR2 SNEGSKA (reference sequence). The CDR3 is 15 residues long. The CDR3 here is CSAGQGIGNNSPLHF. DNA of the CDR3: TGCAGTGCTGGACAGGGTATTGGAAATAATTCACCCCTCCACTTT.

V usage is TRBV5-6 and J usage is TRBJ2-3; 7 bases map to TRBD2. Germline CDR1 reads SGHDT; CDR2 reads YYEEEE. This CDR3 region has 16 residues. V shed 0 bases, J shed 1 base, and the junction held 5 bases outside the gene matches. The CDR3 reads CASSLVPAGRTDTQYF. The CDR3 nucleotides are TGTGCCAGCAGCTTGGTTCCAGCGGGACGCACAGATACGCAGTATTTT.

The V call is TRBV29-1, the J call TRBJ2-3; weak D call: TRBD2 (6 bases). Germline V gene sequence: CDR1 SQVTM, CDR2 ANQGSEA. V gave up 3 bases and J gave up 2 bases, with 15 bases separating them. The CDR3 loop spans 15 amino acids. The CDR3 here is CSVDLAGQDTDTQYF. The DNA for the CDR3 is TGCAGCGTTGATTTGGCGGGGCAAGACACAGATACGCAGTATTTT.

This sequence joins TRBV29-1 and TRBJ2-3; 9 bases match TRBD2. The CDR3 sequence is 14 residues long. Germline loops: CDR1 SQVTM, CDR2 ANQGSEA. Trimming removed 7 bases from V and 1 base from J; junction bases left unmatched: 6. For the CDR3, the DNA is TGCAGCGCCAAGACTAGCGGTCGCACAGATACGCAGTATTTT. Translated, it gives CSAKTSGRTDTQYF.

The chain is built from TRBV4-1 and TRBJ1-4; D gene uncertain. CDR3 size: 14 residues. V was clipped by 3 bases and J by 8 bases, with 13 bases between them. Germline CDR1 and CDR2: MGHRA and YSYEKL. The CDR3 reads CASSQGGPREKLFF. For the CDR3, the DNA is TGCGCCAGCAGCCAGGGAGGACCCCGGGAAAAACTGTTTTTT.

This clonotype was detected a few times. The chain joins TRBV12-3 or TRBV12-4 to TRBJ1-1; D gene unclear. The CDR3 spans 14 residues. V was cut by 3 bases and J by 11 bases, with 19 bases left in between. The CDR3 nucleotides are TGTGCCAGCAGTTTGGTACAGTATACCAGGTTGGCTTTCTTT. This gives the protein CASSLVQYTRLAFF.

Concerning this clonotype: Sequence at one end of the junction differs from germline and may be a read error. The chain links TRBV5-1 to TRBJ2-7; no clear D gene. CDR3 length: 12 residues. CDR1 is SGHRS, CDR2 YFSETQ, per germline. DNA for the CDR3: TGCGCCAGCGGCTTGGAGCCTGGAGAGCAGTACTTC. Protein: CASGLEPGEQYF.

On this clonotype itself: At one end the junction does not follow the germline gene, possibly because of a read error. The chain couples TRBV29-1 to TRBJ1-1; D call uncertain. The CDR3 spans 12 residues. The germline V gene has CDR1 SQVTM and CDR2 ANQGSEA. Written as DNA, the CDR3 is TGCAGCCTTGAAGGGCGGGTCCTTGAAGCTTTCTTT. It encodes CSLEGRVLEAFF.

V is TRBV30 and J is TRBJ1-1, with D possibly matching TRBD1 (6 bases). The V end lost 5 bases, the J end lost 8 bases, and 12 bases lay between the germline ends. CDR1 and CDR2 from the germline V gene are GTSNPN and SVGIG (reference sequence). There are 11 residues in the CDR3. Written as DNA, the CDR3 is TGTGCCTGGGTAACAGGGAAAGAAGCTTTCTTT. This encodes CAWVTGKEAFF.

The sample holds many counts of this clonotype. The chain joins TRBV29-1 to TRBJ2-1; D perhaps matches TRBD2 (5 bases). Between the trimmed V and J ends, which lost 0 bases and 1 base, there was a span of 16 bases. The CDR3 runs 17 residues. Germline CDR1 and CDR2: SQVTM and ANQGSEA. The CDR3 region is CSVEDWGRRISYNEQFF. The CDR3 DNA reads TGCAGCGTTGAAGATTGGGGAAGGAGGATTTCCTACAATGAGCAGTTCTTC.

This clonotype was counted only a few times. The rearrangement links TRBV7-2 to TRBJ2-2; weak D call: TRBD1 (6 bases). The CDR3 extends over 14 amino acids. CDR1 is SGHTA and CDR2 is FQGNSA in the germline V gene. V was pared by 3 bases and J by 4 bases, with 9 bases between. The CDR3 region is CASSLGTLTGELFF. For the CDR3, the DNA is TGTGCCAGCAGCTTGGGGACACTCACCGGGGAGCTGTTTTTT.

The V gene is TRBV27, the J gene TRBJ2-3; TRBD1 might be the D (7 bases). The ends were cut back, 10 bases at V and 2 bases at J, with 16 bases in the middle. Germline CDR1 and CDR2: MNHEY and SMNVEV (reference sequence). This CDR3 spans 14 amino acids. The CDR3 bases are TGTGCCACTACCAGGGGGAGGAACACAGATACGCAGTATTTT. Residues: CATTRGRNTDTQYF.

This clonotype was seen more than once but under ten times. V usage is TRBV5-1 and J usage is TRBJ1-2, with TRBD1 matching over 9 bases. Germline-derived CDR1 and CDR2 are SGHRS and YFSETQ. The CDR3 has 14 amino acids. Trimming at V came to 6 bases and at J to 6 bases, leaving 9 bases not matched to a gene. CDR3 bases: TGCGCCAGCAACCTTGGACAGGGGATGAATGGCTACACCTTC. This codes for CASNLGQGMNGYTF.

Points on this clonotype: An end of the junction differs from the germline gene, which may be a read error. The chain joins TRBV3-1 to TRBJ2-3; D perhaps matches TRBD2 (5 bases). The CDR3 extends over 14 amino acids. Germline V lookup: CDR1 LGHDT, CDR2 YNNKEL (reference sequence). The CDR3, as DNA: TGTGCCAGAAGCCAAGATACGAGCGGAGGTACGCAGTATTTT. Amino acids: CARSQDTSGGTQYF.

This clonotype was found many times. This rearrangement joins TRBV29-1 to TRBJ2-3; 7 bases map to TRBD2. There are 14 residues in the CDR3. The ends lost 2 bases at V and 2 bases at J; junction bases unmatched: 4. The germline V gene has CDR1 SQVTM and CDR2 ANQGSEA. This CDR3 reads CSVETSAITDTQYF. The CDR3 nucleotides are TGCAGCGTTGAAACTAGCGCAATCACAGATACGCAGTATTTT.

The chain employs TRBV11-2 and TRBJ2-3, with 8 bases identical to TRBD1. Germline V gene sequence: CDR1 SGHAT, CDR2 FQNNGV. V trimming: 3 bases; J trimming: 6 bases; junction bases outside the gene matches: 8. The CDR3 runs 15 residues. This CDR3 reads CASSLVPQGADTQYF. The CDR3 DNA follows: TGTGCCAGCAGCTTGGTTCCTCAGGGGGCGGATACGCAGTATTTT.

This clonotype was observed a handful of times. The genes are TRBV15 and TRBJ2-4, with D uncertain. Germline V lookup: CDR1 LNHNV, CDR2 YYDKDF (reference sequence). V dropped 0 bases and J dropped 10 bases, with 7 bases sitting between them. CDR3 size: 12 residues. The CDR3 nucleotides are TGTGCCACCAGCAGAGATAGAAATATTCAGTACTTC. Translation gives CATSRDRNIQYF.

J is TRBJ1-6 and V is TRBV7-2; D is possibly TRBD1 (5 bases). V lost 2 bases and J 10 bases, leaving 9 bases between the germline ends. The germline gives CDR1 SGHTA, CDR2 FQGNSA. The CDR3 length is 13 residues. This chain's CDR3 is CASSLRGISPLHF. CDR3 bases: TGTGCCAGCAGCTTACGGGGGATCTCACCCCTCCACTTT.